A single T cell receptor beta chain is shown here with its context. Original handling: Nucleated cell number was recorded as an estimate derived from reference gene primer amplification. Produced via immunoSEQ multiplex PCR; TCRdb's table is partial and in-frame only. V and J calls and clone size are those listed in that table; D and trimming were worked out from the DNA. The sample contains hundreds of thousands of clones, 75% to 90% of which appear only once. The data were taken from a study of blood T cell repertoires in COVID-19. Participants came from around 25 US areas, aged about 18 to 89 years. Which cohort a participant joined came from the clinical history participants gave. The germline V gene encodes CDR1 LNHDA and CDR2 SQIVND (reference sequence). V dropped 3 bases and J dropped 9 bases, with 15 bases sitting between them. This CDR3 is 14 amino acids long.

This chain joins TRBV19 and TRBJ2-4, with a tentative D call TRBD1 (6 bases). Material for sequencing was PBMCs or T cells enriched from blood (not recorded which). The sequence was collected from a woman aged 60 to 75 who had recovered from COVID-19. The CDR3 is CASSMGASIGIQYF. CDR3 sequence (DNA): TGTGCCAGTAGTATGGGGGCCTCGATTGGCATTCAGTACTTC.